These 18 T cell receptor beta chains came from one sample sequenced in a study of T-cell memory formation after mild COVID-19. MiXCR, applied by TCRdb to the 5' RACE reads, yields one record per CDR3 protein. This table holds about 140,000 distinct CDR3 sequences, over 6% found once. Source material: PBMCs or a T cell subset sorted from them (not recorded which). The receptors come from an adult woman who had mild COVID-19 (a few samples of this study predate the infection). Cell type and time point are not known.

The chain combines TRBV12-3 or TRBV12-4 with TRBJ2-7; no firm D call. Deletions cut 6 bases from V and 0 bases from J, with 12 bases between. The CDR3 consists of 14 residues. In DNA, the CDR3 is TGTGCCAGCAGCCCCATGTTCAGCTCCTACGAGCAGTACTTC. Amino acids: CASSPMFSSYEQYF.

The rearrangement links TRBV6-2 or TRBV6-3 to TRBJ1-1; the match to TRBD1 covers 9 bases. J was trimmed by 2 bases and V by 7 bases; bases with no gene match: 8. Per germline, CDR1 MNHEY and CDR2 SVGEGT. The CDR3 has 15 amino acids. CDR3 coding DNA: TGTGCCAGCACTGGACCGGGACAGGGAAACACTGAAGCTTTCTTT. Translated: CASTGPGQGNTEAFF.

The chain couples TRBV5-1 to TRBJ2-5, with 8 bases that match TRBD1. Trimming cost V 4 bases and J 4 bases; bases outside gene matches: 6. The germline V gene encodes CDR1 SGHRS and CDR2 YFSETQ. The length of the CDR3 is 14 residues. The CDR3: CASSTQGAGETQYF. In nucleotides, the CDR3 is TGCGCCAGCAGCACCCAGGGGGCCGGAGAGACCCAGTACTTC.

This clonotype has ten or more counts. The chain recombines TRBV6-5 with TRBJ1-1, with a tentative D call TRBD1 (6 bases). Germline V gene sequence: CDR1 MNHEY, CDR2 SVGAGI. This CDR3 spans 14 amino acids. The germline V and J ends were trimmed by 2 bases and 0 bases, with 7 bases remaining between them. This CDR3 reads CASSYQGLNTEAFF. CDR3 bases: TGTGCCAGCAGTTACCAGGGGCTGAACACTGAAGCTTTCTTT.

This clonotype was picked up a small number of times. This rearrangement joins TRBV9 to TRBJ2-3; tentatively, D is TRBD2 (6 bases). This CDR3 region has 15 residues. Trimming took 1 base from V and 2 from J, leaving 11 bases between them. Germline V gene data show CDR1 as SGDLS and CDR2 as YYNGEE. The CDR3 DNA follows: TGTGCCAGCAGCGTACTTTCGGGAGCCACAGATACGCAGTATTTT. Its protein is CASSVLSGATDTQYF.

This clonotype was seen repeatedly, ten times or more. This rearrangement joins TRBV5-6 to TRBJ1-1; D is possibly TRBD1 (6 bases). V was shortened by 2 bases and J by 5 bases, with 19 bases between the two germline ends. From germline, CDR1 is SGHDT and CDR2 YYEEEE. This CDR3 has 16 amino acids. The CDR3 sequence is CASSFQTQGFGTEAFF. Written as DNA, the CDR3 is TGTGCCAGCAGCTTCCAGACACAGGGTTTTGGAACTGAAGCTTTCTTT.

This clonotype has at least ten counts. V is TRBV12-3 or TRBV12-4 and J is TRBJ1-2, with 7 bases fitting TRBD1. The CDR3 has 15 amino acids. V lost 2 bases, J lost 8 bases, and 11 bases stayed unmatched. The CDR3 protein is CASSLSTGARGGYTF. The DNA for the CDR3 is TGTGCCAGCAGTTTAAGTACAGGGGCAAGAGGAGGCTACACCTTC.

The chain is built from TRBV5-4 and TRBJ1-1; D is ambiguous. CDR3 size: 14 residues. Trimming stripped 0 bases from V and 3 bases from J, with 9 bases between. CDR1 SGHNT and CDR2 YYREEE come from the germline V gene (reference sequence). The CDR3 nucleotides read TGTGCCAGCAGCTTGGGGGCGGGCGACACTGAAGCTTTCTTT. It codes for CASSLGAGDTEAFF. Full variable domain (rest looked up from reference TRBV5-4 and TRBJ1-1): ETGVTQSPTHLIKTRGQQVTLRCSSQSGHNTVSWYQQALGQGPQFIFQYYREEENGRGNFPPRFSGLQFPNYSSELNVNALELDDSALYLCASSLGAGDTEAFFGQGTRLTVV.

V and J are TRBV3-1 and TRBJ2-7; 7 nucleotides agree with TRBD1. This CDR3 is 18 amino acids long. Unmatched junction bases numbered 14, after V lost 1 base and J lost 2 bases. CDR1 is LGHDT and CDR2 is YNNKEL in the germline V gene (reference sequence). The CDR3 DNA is TGTGCCAGCAGCCAAGTCTGGCGTGCGACAGGGAAGACCTACGAGCAGTACTTC. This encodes CASSQVWRATGKTYEQYF.

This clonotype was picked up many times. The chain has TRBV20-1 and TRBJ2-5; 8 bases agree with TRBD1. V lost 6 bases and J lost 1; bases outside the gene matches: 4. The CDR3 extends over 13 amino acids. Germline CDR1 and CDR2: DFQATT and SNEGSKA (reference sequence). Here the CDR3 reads CSAEQGVQETQYF. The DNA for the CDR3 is TGCAGTGCCGAACAGGGGGTCCAAGAGACCCAGTACTTC.

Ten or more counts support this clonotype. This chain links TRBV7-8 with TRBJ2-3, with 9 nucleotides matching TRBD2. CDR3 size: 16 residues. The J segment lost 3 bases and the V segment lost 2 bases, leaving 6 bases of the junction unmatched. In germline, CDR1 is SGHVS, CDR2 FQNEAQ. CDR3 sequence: CASSLRASGATDTQYF. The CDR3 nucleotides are TGTGCCAGCAGCTTACGGGCTAGCGGGGCTACAGATACGCAGTATTTT.

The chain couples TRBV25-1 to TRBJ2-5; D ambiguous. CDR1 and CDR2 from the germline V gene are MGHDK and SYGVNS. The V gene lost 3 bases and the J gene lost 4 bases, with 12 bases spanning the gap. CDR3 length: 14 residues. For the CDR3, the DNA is TGTGCCAGCAGTGAGAGAGGACCGGGAGAGACCCAGTACTTC. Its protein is CASSERGPGETQYF.

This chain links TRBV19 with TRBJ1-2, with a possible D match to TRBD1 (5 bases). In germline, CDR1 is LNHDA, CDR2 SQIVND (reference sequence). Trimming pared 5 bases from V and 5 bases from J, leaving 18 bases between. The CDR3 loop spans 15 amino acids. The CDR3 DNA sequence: TGTGCCAGTAGTGATGAACAGGCTTACGTGTATGGCTACACCTTC. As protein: CASSDEQAYVYGYTF.

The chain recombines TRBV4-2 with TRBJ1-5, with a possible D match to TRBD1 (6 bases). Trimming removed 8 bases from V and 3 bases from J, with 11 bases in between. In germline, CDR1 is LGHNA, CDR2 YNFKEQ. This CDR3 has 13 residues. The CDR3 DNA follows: TGTGCCAGCGGGAGGGGGACCAATCAGCCCCAGCATTTT. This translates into CASGRGTNQPQHF.

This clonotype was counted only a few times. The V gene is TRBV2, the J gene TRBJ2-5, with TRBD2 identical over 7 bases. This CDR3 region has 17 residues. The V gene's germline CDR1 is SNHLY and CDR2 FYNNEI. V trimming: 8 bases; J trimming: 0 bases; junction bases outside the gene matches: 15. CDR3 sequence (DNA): TGTGCCAGCCGGGGAGGGGCGGGGAGACTTTACCAAGAGACCCAGTACTTC. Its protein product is CASRGGAGRLYQETQYF. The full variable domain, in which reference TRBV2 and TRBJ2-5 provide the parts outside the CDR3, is EPEVTQTPSHQVTQMGQEVILRCVPISNHLYFYWYRQILGQKVEFLVSFYNNEISEKSEIFDDQFSVERPDGSNFTLKIRSTKLEDSAMYFCASRGGAGRLYQETQYFGPGTRLLVL.

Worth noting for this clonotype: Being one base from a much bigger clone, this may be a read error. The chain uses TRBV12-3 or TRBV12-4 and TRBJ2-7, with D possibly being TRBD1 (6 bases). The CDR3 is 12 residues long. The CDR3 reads CASSSTGTGQCF. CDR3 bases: TGTGCCAGCAGTTCAACAGGGACCGGGCAGTGCTTC.

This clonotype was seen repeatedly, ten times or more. CDR3 region: CASSLDGGTDTQYF. The CDR3 bases are TGCGCCAGCAGCCTCGACGGAGGCACAGATACGCAGTATTTT. This chain joins TRBV5-1 and TRBJ2-3, with D uncertain. The V end was cut by 4 bases, the J end by 1 base, with 10 bases between. CDR1 is SGHRS, CDR2 YFSETQ, per germline. This CDR3 comprises 14 residues.

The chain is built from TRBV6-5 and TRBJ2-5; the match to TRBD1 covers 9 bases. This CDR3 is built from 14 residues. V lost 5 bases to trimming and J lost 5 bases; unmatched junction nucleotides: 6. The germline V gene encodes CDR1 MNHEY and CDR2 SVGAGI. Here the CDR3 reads CASSRQGVRETQYF. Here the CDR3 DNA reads TGTGCCAGCAGTAGACAGGGGGTTAGGGAGACCCAGTACTTC.